The 3 T cell receptor beta chains below all came from one sample that was sequenced in a study of T cell responses to AZD1222 COVID-19 vaccine. Libraries were prepared by immunoSEQ multiplex PCR; TCRdb keeps only in-frame clonotypes and omits some of them. The sample yields more than 95,000 clones, over 80% seen once. The source was peripheral blood, collected on day 0 of AZD1222 vaccination. Receptor source: an adult in good health.

This chain joins TRBV5-1 and TRBJ1-1, with no clear D. In germline, CDR1 is SGHRS, CDR2 YFSETQ. The CDR3 runs 14 residues. The V and J ends lost 4 bases and 0 bases respectively, with 10 bases between them. This CDR3 reads CASSPVSMNTEAFF. In nucleotides, the CDR3 is TGCGCCAGCAGCCCCGTATCCATGAACACTGAAGCTTTCTTT.

V and J are TRBV3-1 (or the pseudogene TRBV3-2) and TRBJ2-5; the match to TRBD2 covers 13 bases. V lost 2 bases, J lost 2 bases, and 8 bases stayed unmatched. Germline CDR1 and CDR2: LGHDT and YNNKEL (reference sequence). The CDR3 consists of 18 residues. The CDR3 loop reads CASSQPGLAGAVQETQYF. The CDR3, as DNA: TGTGCCAGCAGCCAACCCGGACTAGCGGGAGCCGTACAAGAGACCCAGTACTTC.

This chain connects TRBV10-3 to TRBJ1-2, with D perhaps matching TRBD1 (6 bases). CDR3 length equals 17 residues. Trimming shortened V by 0 bases and J by 4 bases, and 18 bases separated the two germline ends. Germline CDR1 and CDR2: ENHRY and SYGVKD. The CDR3 here is CAISESNGPGDAYGYTF. The CDR3 DNA sequence: TGTGCCATCAGTGAGTCGAATGGTCCAGGGGACGCCTATGGCTACACCTTC.